Given below is one T cell receptor (beta chain) in context. These data come from a study of blood T cell repertoires in COVID-19. On the study more broadly: There were acute and convalescent COVID-19 samples, and they came from the United States, Italy and Spain.

Using immunoSEQ multiplex PCR, the repertoire was profiled, and TCRdb retains in-frame clones only, with some absent. In the table there are 200,000 to 250,000 clones, about 85% of which are singletons. Between the trimmed V and J ends, which lost 8 bases and 7 bases, there was a span of 14 bases. In germline, CDR1 is SGHTA, CDR2 FQGNSA. The CDR3 runs to 13 residues. Sequences were obtained from peripheral blood. The chain carries TRBV7-2 and TRBJ2-2; tentatively, D is TRBD2 (5 bases). The clonotype originates from a woman under 30 who had recovered from COVID-19. The CDR3 loop reads CASPKGAVGELFF. CDR3 sequence (DNA): TGTGCCAGCCCTAAGGGAGCCGTCGGGGAGCTGTTTTTT.